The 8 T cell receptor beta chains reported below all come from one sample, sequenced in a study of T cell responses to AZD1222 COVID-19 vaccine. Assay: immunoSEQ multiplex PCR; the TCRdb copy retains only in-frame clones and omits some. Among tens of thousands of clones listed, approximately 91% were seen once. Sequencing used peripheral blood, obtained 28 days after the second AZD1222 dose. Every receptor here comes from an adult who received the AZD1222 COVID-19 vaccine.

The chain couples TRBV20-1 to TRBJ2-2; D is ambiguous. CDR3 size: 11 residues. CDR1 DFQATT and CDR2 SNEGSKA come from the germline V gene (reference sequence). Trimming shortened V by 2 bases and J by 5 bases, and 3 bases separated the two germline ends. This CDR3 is CSARKTGELFF. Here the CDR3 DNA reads TGCAGTGCTAGAAAAACCGGGGAGCTGTTTTTT.

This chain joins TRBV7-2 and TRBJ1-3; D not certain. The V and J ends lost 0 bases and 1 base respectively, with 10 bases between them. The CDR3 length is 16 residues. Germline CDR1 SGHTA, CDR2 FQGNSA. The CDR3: CASSLAVGLSGNTIYF. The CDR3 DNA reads TGTGCCAGCAGCTTAGCGGTCGGGCTGTCTGGAAACACCATATATTTT. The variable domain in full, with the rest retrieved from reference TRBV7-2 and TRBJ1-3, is GAGVSQSPSNKVTEKGKDVELRCDPISGHTALYWYRQSLGQGLEFLIYFQGNSAPDKSGLPSDRFSAERTGGSVSTLTIQRTQQEDSAVYLCASSLAVGLSGNTIYFGEGSWLTVV.

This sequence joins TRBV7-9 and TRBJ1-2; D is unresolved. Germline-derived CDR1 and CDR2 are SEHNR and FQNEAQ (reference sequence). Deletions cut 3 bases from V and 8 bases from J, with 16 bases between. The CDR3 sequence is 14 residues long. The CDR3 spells CASSFPGNRVGYTF. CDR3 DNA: TGTGCCAGCAGCTTTCCCGGGAACCGGGTCGGCTACACCTTC.

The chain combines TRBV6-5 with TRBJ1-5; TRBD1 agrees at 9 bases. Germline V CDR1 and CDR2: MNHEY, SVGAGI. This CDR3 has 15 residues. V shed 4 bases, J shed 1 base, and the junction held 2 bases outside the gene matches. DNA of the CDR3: TGTGCCAGCAGTTCAGGGACAGGGAGCAATCAGCCCCAGCATTTT. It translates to CASSSGTGSNQPQHF.

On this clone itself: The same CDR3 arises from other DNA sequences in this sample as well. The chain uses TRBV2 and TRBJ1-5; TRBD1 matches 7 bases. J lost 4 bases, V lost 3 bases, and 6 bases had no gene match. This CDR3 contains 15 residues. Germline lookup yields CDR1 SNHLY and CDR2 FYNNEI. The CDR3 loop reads CASSDNRGPNQPQHF. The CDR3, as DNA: TGTGCCAGCAGTGACAACAGGGGCCCGAATCAGCCCCAGCATTTT.

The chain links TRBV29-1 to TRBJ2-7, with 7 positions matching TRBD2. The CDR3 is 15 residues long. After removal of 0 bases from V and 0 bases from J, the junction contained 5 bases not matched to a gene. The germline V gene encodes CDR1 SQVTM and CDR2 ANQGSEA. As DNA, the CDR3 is TGCAGCGTTGAAGATTCTAGCGGTTTCTCCTACGAGCAGTACTTC. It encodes CSVEDSSGFSYEQYF.

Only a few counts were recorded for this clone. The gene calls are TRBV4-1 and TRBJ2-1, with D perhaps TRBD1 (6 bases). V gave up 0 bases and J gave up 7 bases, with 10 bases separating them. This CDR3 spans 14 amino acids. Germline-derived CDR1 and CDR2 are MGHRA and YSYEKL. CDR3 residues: CASSQDLGANEQFF. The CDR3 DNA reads TGCGCCAGCAGCCAAGATCTGGGGGCGAATGAGCAGTTCTTC.

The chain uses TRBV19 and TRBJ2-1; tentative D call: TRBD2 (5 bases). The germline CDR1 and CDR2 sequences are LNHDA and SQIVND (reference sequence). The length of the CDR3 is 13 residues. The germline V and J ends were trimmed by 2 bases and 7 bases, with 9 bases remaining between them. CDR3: CASSITSSNEQFF. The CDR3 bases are TGTGCCAGTAGTATAACTAGTTCAAATGAGCAGTTCTTC.